These T cell receptor beta chains were read from a single sample in a study of cytomegalovirus exposure and HLA in healthy donors. Profiling relied on immunoSEQ multiplex PCR, and the TCRdb table lists in-frame clones only, not all of them. In the table there are under 130,000 clones, approximately 80% of which are singletons. The source material was PBMCs. These receptors were obtained from a man in his thirties or forties in good health and CMV-seronegative. Each CDR3 is given with its conserved first and last residue. A D gene is named only where the DNA matches it firmly.

>TRBV28|TRBJ2-1|.|15
CASTMQGQEYNEQFF
TGTGCCAGCACCATGCAGGGACAAGAATACAATGAGCAGTTCTTC
>TRBV19|TRBJ1-3|.|14
CASSPGTSGNTIYF
TGTGCCAGTAGCCCCGGGACATCCGGAAACACCATATATTTT
>TRBV5-1|TRBJ2-1|.|14
CASSLASGIDEQFF
TGCGCCAGCAGCTTGGCTTCCGGTATCGATGAGCAGTTCTTC
>TRBV28|TRBJ1-1|.|15
CASSPGRTPNTEAFF
TGTGCCAGCAGTCCCGGTCGAACGCCGAACACTGAAGCTTTCTTT
>TRBV18|TRBJ1-6|TRBD1|17
CASSPRLGQGLHSPLHF
TGTGCCAGCTCACCAAGACTGGGACAGGGGCTACATTCACCCCTCCACTTT
>TRBV19|TRBJ1-2|TRBD1|14
CASIGQGANYGYTF
TGTGCCAGCATTGGACAGGGAGCTAACTATGGCTACACCTTC
>TRBV4-1|TRBJ2-1|TRBD2|16
CASSQERTGGPHEQFF
TGCGCCAGCAGCCAAGAAAGGACGGGAGGGCCACATGAGCAGTTCTTC
>TRBV30|TRBJ2-3|TRBD1|15
CAWSVGTGGTDTQYF
TGTGCCTGGAGTGTAGGGACAGGGGGCACAGATACGCAGTATTTT
>TRBV7-2|TRBJ2-3|.|14
CASSRRDTTDTQYF
TGTGCCAGCAGCCGACGGGACACCACAGATACGCAGTATTTT
>TRBV5-1|TRBJ1-5|TRBD1|14
CASSVTGGNQPQHF
TGCGCCAGCAGCGTGACAGGGGGCAATCAGCCCCAGCATTTT
>TRBV5-6|TRBJ1-2|.|16
CASSLSSRQANYGYTF
TGTGCCAGCAGCTTGTCATCTCGACAGGCTAACTATGGCTACACCTTC
>TRBV6-5|TRBJ2-7|TRBD1|15
CASSYGAGGSYEQYF
TGTGCCAGCAGTTACGGGGCAGGGGGCTCCTACGAGCAGTACTTC
>TRBV6-5|TRBJ1-1|.|12
CASRRGNTEAFF
TGTGCCAGCAGAAGGGGAAACACTGAAGCTTTCTTT